This T cell receptor (beta chain) comes out of a study of blood T cells in healthy people across ages. Through a sample-barcoded 5' primer and a J-beta primer mix, a second PCR was run for roughly 7 to 11 cycles. TCRdb independently ran MiXCR on the 5' RACE reads; one entry per CDR3 protein. The table records over 450,000 distinct CDR3 sequences, about 25% of them present only once. Comments on this clonotype: What it recognizes is unknown.

General observations from the study: Using unsorted PBMCs precluded a conclusive naive versus antigen-experienced comparison.

The CDR3 sequence is 17 residues long. V shed 6 bases, J shed 6 bases, and the junction held 16 bases outside the gene matches. Looked up from germline, CDR1 is SNHLY and CDR2 is FYNNEI. These records were also assigned to another study, of T cells of mothers and their children. That work contributes: Related pairs of mothers and children showed slightly higher, non-significant overlap versus unrelated pairs.

This TCR derives from a boy aged 5 to 17 in good health. This chain links TRBV2 with TRBJ1-2; 10 bases match TRBD1. Input material: blood. CDR3 sequence reads: CASRNRDRGLLGNGYTF. The CDR3 nucleotides read TGTGCCAGCAGGAACCGGGACAGGGGTCTTCTGGGAAATGGCTACACCTTC.